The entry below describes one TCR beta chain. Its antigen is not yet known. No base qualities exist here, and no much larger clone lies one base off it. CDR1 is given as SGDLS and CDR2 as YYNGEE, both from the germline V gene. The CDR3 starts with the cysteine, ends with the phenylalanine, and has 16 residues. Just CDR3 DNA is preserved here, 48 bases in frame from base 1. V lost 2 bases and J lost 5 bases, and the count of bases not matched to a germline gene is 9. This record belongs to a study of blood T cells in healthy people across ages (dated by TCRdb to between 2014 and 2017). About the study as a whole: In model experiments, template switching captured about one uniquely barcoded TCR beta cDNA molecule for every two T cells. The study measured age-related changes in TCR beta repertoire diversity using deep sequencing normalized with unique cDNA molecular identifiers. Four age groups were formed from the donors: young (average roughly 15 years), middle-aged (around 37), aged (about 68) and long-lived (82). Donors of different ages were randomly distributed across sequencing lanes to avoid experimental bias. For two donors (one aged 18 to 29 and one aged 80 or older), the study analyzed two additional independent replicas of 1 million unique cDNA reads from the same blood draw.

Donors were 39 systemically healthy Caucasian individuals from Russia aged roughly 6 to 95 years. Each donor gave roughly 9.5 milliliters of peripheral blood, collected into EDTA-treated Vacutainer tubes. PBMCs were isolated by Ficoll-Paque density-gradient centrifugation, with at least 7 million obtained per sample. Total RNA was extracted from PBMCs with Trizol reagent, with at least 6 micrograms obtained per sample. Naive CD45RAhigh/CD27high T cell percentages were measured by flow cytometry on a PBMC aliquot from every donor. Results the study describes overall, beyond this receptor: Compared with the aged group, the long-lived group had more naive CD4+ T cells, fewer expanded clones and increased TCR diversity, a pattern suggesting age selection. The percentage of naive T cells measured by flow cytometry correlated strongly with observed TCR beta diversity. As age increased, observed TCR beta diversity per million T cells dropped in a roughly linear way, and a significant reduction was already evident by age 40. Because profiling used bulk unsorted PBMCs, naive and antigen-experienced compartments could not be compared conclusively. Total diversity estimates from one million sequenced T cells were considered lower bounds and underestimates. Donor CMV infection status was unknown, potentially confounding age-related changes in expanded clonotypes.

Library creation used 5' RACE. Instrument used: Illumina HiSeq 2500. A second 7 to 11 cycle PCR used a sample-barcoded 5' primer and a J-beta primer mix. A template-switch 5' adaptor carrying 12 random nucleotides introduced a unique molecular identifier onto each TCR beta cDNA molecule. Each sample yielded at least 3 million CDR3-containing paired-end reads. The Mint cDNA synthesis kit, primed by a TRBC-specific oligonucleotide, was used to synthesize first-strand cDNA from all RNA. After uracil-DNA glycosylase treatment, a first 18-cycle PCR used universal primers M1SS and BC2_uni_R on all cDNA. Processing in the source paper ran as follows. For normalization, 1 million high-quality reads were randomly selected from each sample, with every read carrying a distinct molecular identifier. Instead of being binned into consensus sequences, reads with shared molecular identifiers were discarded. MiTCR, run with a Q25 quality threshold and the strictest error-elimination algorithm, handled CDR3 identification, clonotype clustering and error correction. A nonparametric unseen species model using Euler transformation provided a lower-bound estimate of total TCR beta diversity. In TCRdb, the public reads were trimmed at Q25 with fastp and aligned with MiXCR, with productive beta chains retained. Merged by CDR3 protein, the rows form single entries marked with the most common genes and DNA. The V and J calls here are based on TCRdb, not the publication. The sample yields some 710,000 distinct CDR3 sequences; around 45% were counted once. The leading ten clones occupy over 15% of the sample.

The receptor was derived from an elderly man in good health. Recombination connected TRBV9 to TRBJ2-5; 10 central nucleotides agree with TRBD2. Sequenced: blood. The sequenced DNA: TGTGCCAGCAGCGTGGCTAGCGGGAGAGGGCTTGAGACCCAGTACTTC. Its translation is CASSVASGRGLETQYF.